The sample holds a few counts of the clone carrying this T cell receptor beta chain. CDR1 is DFQATT and CDR2 is SNEGSKA in the germline V gene (reference sequence). J was trimmed by 0 bases and V by 4 bases; bases with no gene match: 10. This CDR3 has 17 residues. One entry per CDR3 protein results from TCRdb running MiXCR on the 5' RACE reads. The sample gives 130,000 to 150,000 distinct CDR3 sequences, approximately 21% of which show up once; around 2% is in the top ten. The record originates from a study of T-cell memory formation after mild COVID-19. Sample: PBMCs or a T cell subset sorted from them (not recorded which). This receptor was obtained from an adult woman who had mild COVID-19 (a few samples of this study predate the infection). Cell type and time point are not known. J is TRBJ1-2 and V is TRBV20-1; 11 bases match TRBD1. This CDR3 reads CSANGQGAWKSNYGYTF. The CDR3 DNA sequence: TGCAGTGCTAACGGACAGGGGGCGTGGAAGTCTAACTATGGCTACACCTTC.